The present entry profiles one T cell receptor beta chain with its context. Its target is not known. The data belong to a study of cytomegalovirus exposure and HLA in healthy donors. Overall study results and limits: Later, an analysis showed that TCR beta chains associated with HLA were more clonally expanded than others that were equally common. Earlier analysis found most TCR beta V segments productive about 87% or about 30% of the time. Among the CMV-associated chains, a few were confirmed in vitro as specific for CMV antigens.

This CDR3 comprises 17 residues. CDR1 and CDR2 (germline): MNHNS, SASEGT. V was pared by 3 bases and J by 0 bases, with 5 bases of the junction left unmatched. 60 Vbeta and 13 Jbeta primers were used in PCR. Method: immunoSEQ multiplex PCR; TCRdb's copy keeps in-frame clones and lacks some. The sample contains approximately 160,000 clones, 68% of which appear only once. V is TRBV6-1 and J is TRBJ2-6, with 7 bases lining up with TRBD1. This clonotype was sampled from a man aged 50 to 59 in good health and CMV-seronegative. Material: PBMCs. The CDR3 here is CASSETGTSSGANVLTF. CDR3 DNA: TGTGCCAGCAGTGAGACAGGGACGAGCTCTGGGGCCAACGTCCTGACTTTC.